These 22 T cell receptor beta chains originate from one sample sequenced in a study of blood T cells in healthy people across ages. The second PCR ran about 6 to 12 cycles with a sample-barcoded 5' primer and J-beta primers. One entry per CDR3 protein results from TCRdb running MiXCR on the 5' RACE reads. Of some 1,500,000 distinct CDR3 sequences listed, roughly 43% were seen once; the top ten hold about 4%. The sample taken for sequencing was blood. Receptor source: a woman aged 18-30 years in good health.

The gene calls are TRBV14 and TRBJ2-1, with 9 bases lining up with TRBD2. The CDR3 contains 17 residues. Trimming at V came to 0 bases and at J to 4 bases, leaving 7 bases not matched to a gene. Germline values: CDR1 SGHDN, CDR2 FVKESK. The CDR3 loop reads CASSQEWAGGPYNEQFF. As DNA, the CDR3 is TGTGCCAGCAGCCAAGAGTGGGCGGGAGGGCCTTACAATGAGCAGTTCTTC.

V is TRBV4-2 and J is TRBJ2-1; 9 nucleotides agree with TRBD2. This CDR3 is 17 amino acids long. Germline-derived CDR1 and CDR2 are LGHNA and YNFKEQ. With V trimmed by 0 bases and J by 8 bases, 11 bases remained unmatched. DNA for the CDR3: TGTGCCAGCAGCCAAGATCGGAGCGTAGCGGGAGTCCATGAGCAGTTCTTC. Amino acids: CASSQDRSVAGVHEQFF.

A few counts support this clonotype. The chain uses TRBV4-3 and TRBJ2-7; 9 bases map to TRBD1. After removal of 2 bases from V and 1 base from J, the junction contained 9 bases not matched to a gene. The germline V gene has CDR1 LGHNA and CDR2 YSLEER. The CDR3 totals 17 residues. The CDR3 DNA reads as TGCGCCAGCAGCCAATTCCTCACCGGGACAGGGTCCTACGAGCAGTACTTC. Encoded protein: CASSQFLTGTGSYEQYF.

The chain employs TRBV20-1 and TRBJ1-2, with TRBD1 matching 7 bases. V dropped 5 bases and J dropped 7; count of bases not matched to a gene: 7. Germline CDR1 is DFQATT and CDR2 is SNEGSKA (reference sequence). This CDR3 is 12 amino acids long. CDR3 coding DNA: TGCAGTGCTTCGGGACAGTCGTTTGGCTACACCTTC. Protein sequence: CSASGQSFGYTF.

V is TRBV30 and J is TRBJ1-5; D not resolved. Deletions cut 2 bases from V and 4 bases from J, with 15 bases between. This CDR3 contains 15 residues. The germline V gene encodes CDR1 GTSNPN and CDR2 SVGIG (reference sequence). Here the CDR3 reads CAWSLGGSLNQPQHF. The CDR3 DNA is TGTGCCTGGAGTTTAGGCGGCTCACTAAATCAGCCCCAGCATTTT.

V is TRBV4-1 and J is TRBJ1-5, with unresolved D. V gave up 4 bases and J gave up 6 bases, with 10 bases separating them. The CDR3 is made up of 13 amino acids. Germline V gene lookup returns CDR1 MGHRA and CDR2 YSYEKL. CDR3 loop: CASSPGLAQPQHF. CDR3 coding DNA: TGCGCCAGCAGCCCCGGATTGGCTCAGCCCCAGCATTTT.

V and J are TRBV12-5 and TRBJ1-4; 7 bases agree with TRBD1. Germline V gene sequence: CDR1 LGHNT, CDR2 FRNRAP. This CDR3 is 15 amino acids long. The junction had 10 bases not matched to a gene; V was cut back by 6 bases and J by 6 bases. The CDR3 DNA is TGTGCTAGTGGAAACAGCATCAGGGGGGATGAAAAACTGTTTTTT. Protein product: CASGNSIRGDEKLFF. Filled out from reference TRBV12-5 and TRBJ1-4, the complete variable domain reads DARVTQTPRHKVTEMGQEVTMRCQPILGHNTVFWYRQTMMQGLELLAYFRNRAPLDDSGMPKDRFSAEMPDATLATLKIQPSEPRDSAVYFCASGNSIRGDEKLFFGSGTQLSVL.

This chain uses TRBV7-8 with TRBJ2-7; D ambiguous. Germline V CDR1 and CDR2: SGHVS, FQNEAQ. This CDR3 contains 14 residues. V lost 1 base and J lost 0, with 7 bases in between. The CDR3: CASSLVPVSYEQYF. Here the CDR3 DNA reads TGTGCCAGCAGCTTAGTCCCTGTCTCCTACGAGCAGTACTTC.

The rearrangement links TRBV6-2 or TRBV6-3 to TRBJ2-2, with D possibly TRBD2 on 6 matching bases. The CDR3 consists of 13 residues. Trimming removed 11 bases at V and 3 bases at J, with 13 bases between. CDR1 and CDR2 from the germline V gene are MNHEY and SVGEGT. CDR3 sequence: CASQRGDTGELFF. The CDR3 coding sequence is TGTGCCTCCCAACGCGGGGACACCGGGGAGCTGTTTTTT.

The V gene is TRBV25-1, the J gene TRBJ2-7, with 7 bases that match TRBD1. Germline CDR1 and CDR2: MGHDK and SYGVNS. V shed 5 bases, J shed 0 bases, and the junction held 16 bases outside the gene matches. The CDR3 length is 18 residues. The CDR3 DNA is TGTGCCAGCAGTAGGGAAAGGGGACAGCCTCGAAACTCCTACGAGCAGTACTTC. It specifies CASSRERGQPRNSYEQYF.

The CDR3 DNA reads as TGCGCCAGCAGCCCGGACAAGCGGGTGTACAATGAGCAGTTCTTC. It translates to CASSPDKRVYNEQFF. This chain links TRBV4-3 with TRBJ2-1; weak D call: TRBD2 (6 bases). This CDR3 spans 15 amino acids. CDR1 LGHNA and CDR2 YSLEER come from the germline V gene. V was clipped by 4 bases and J by 4 bases, with 14 bases between them.

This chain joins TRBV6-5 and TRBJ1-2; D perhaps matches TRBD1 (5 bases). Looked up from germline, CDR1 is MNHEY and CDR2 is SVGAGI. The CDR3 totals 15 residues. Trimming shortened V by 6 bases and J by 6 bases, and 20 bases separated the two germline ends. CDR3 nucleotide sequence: TGTGCCAGCAGACGGGCCGGGACTAGCATTGATGGCTACACCTTC. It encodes CASRRAGTSIDGYTF.

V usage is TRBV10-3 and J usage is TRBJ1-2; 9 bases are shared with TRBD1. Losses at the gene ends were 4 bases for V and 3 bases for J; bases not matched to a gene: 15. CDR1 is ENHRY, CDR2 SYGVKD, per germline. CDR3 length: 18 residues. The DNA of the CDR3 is TGTGCCATCAGTGGGCCCTCGGGGCTACAGGGGGCCTACTATGGCTACACCTTC. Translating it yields CAISGPSGLQGAYYGYTF.

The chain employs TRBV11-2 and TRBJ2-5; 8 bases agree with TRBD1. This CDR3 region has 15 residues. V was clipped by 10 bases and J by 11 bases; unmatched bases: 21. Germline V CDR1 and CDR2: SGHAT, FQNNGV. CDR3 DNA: TGTGCCACCGGACAGGGACCCACCTATTACGATGAGCAGTACTTC. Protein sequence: CATGQGPTYYDEQYF. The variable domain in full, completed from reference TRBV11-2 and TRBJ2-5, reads EAGVAQSPRYKIIEKRQSVAFWCNPISGHATLYWYQQILGQGPKLLIQFQNNGVVDDSQLPKDRFSAERLKGVDSTLKIQPAKLEDSAVYLCATGQGPTYYDEQYFGPGTRLLVL.

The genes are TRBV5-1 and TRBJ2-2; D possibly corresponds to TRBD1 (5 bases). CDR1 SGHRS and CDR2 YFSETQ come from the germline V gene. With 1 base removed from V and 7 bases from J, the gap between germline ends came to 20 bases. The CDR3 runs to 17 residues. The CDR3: CASSLPLRAGKVGELFF. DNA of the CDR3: TGCGCCAGCAGCTTGCCCCTAAGGGCAGGGAAGGTCGGGGAGCTGTTTTTT.

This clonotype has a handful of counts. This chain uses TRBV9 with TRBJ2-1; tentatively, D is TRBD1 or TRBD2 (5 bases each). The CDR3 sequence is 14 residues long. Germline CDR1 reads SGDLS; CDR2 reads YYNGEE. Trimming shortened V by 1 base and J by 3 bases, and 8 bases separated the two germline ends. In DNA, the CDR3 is TGTGCCAGCAGCGTACAGGGAGACTACAATGAGCAGTTCTTC. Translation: CASSVQGDYNEQFF.

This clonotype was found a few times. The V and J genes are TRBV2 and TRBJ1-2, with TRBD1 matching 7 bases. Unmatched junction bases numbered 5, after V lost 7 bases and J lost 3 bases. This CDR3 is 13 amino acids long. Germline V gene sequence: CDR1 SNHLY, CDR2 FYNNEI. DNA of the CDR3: TGTGCCAGCAACAGGGGCGCGGACTATGGCTACACCTTC. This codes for CASNRGADYGYTF.

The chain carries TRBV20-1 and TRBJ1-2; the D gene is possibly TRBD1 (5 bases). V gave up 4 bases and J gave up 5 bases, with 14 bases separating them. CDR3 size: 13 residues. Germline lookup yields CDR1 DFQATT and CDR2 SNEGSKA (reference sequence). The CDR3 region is CSAKGTSEYGYTF. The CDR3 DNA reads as TGCAGTGCTAAAGGGACTTCCGAATATGGCTACACCTTC.

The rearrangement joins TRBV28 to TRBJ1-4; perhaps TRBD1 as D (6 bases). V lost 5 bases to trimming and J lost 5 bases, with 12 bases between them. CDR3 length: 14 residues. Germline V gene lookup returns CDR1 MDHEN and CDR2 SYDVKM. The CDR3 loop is CASSTGGANEKLFF. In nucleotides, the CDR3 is TGTGCCAGCAGTACCGGGGGCGCCAATGAAAAACTGTTTTTT.

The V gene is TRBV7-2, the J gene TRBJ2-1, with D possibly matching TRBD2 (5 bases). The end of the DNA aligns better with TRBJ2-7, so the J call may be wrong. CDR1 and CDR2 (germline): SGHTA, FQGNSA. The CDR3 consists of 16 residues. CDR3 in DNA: TGTGCCAGCAGCTTTCGCGGGCTAGGTACCTACAATGAGCAGTACTTC. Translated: CASSFRGLGTYNEQYF.

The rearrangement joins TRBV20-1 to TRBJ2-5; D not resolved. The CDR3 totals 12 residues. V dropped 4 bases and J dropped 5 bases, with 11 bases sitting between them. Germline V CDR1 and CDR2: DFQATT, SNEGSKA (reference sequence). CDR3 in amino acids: CSAISIEETQYF. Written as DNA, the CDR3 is TGCAGTGCTATTTCCATTGAGGAGACCCAGTACTTC.

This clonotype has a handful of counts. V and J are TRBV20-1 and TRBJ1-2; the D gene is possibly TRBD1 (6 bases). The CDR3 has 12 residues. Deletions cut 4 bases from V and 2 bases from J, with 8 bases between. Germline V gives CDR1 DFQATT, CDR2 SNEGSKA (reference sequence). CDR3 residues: CSAIDRNYGYTF. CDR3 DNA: TGCAGTGCTATAGACAGGAACTATGGCTACACCTTC.